The rows below give T cell receptor beta chains drawn from one sample of a study of T cell responses to AZD1222 COVID-19 vaccine. This table comes from immunoSEQ multiplex PCR, and its TCRdb copy is limited to in-frame clones, with some not included. The sample consists of around 26,000 clones, approximately 88% of them appearing once. The sequences come from peripheral blood, collected 28 days after the second AZD1222 dose. The receptors stem from an adult who received the AZD1222 COVID-19 vaccine. Each CDR3 is given with its conserved first and last residue. Fields, in order: CDR3 length, J gene, clone size, D gene, V gene, CDR3 protein, CDR3 DNA. The D gene is left open where the match is weak. Clone size is not always given. Where it is, it says once, few, many or a class for expanded clones.

CDR3 length: 15; J gene: TRBJ2-7; clone size: .; D gene: .; V gene: TRBV2; CDR3 protein: CASSSSTDGSYEQYF; CDR3 DNA: TGTGCCAGCAGTTCCAGCACGGACGGCTCCTACGAGCAGTACTTC
CDR3 length: 17; J gene: TRBJ1-6; clone size: .; D gene: TRBD1; V gene: TRBV28; CDR3 protein: CASSSGQGGSYNSPLHF; CDR3 DNA: TGTGCCAGCAGCTCAGGACAGGGGGGATCCTATAATTCACCCCTCCACTTT
CDR3 length: 12; J gene: TRBJ1-2; clone size: once; D gene: .; V gene: TRBV2; CDR3 protein: CASSTATYGYTF; CDR3 DNA: TGTGCCAGCTCGACGGCGACCTATGGCTACACCTTC
CDR3 length: 15; J gene: TRBJ1-1; clone size: .; D gene: .; V gene: TRBV7-2; CDR3 protein: CASSLRRERYTEAFF; CDR3 DNA: TGTGCCAGCAGCTTACGCAGGGAAAGGTACACTGAAGCTTTCTTT
CDR3 length: 17; J gene: TRBJ2-3; clone size: .; D gene: .; V gene: TRBV6-4; CDR3 protein: CASSAGTDDASTDTQYF; CDR3 DNA: TGTGCCAGCAGTGCTGGGACCGACGACGCTAGCACAGATACGCAGTATTTT
CDR3 length: 16; J gene: TRBJ1-4; clone size: .; D gene: .; V gene: TRBV4-1; CDR3 protein: CASSQQGSTTNEKLFF; CDR3 DNA: TGCGCCAGCAGCCAACAGGGGTCCACAACTAATGAAAAACTGTTTTTT
CDR3 length: 11; J gene: TRBJ2-5; clone size: few; D gene: .; V gene: TRBV29-1; CDR3 protein: CSAGRGETQYF; CDR3 DNA: TGCAGCGCCGGGAGAGGGGAGACCCAGTACTTC
CDR3 length: 11; J gene: TRBJ2-7; clone size: .; D gene: .; V gene: TRBV20-1; CDR3 protein: CSAFDTGEQYF; CDR3 DNA: TGCAGTGCATTTGACACGGGCGAGCAGTACTTC
CDR3 length: 14; J gene: TRBJ1-1; clone size: .; D gene: .; V gene: TRBV5-4; CDR3 protein: CASSLARANTEAFF; CDR3 DNA: TGTGCCAGCAGCTTGGCTAGGGCGAACACTGAAGCTTTCTTT
CDR3 length: 11; J gene: TRBJ2-1; clone size: .; D gene: .; V gene: TRBV5-6; CDR3 protein: CASSLPGEQFF; CDR3 DNA: TGTGCCAGCAGCTTGCCTGGTGAGCAGTTCTTC
CDR3 length: 16; J gene: TRBJ2-7; clone size: once; D gene: .; V gene: TRBV11-1; CDR3 protein: CASSRGSGIFHYEQYF; CDR3 DNA: TGTGCCAGCAGCCGCGGATCGGGCATCTTCCATTACGAGCAGTACTTC
CDR3 length: 13; J gene: TRBJ1-2; clone size: .; D gene: .; V gene: TRBV10-3; CDR3 protein: CAISEELEAGYTF; CDR3 DNA: TGTGCCATCAGTGAGGAGTTGGAGGCCGGCTACACCTTC
CDR3 length: 15; J gene: TRBJ2-2; clone size: .; D gene: TRBD1; V gene: TRBV29-1; CDR3 protein: CSVHSGTGNTGELFF; CDR3 DNA: TGCAGCGTGCACTCCGGGACAGGAAACACCGGGGAGCTGTTTTTT
CDR3 length: 15; J gene: TRBJ2-1; clone size: .; D gene: .; V gene: TRBV7-3; CDR3 protein: CASSAQGGTYNEQFF; CDR3 DNA: TGTGCCAGCAGCGCGCAGGGGGGGACCTACAATGAGCAGTTCTTC
CDR3 length: 12; J gene: TRBJ2-1; clone size: once; D gene: .; V gene: TRBV5-1; CDR3 protein: CASSLDKAEQFF; CDR3 DNA: TGCGCCAGCAGCTTGGACAAAGCTGAGCAGTTCTTC
CDR3 length: 16; J gene: TRBJ1-3; clone size: .; D gene: .; V gene: TRBV19; CDR3 protein: CASRLAGTASGNTIYF; CDR3 DNA: TGTGCCAGTAGACTTGCCGGGACGGCCTCTGGAAACACCATATATTTT
CDR3 length: 14; J gene: TRBJ1-1; clone size: .; D gene: .; V gene: TRBV7-9; CDR3 protein: CASSQEGVGTEAFF; CDR3 DNA: TGTGCCAGCAGCCAGGAGGGAGTGGGCACTGAAGCTTTCTTT
CDR3 length: 13; J gene: TRBJ1-2; clone size: .; D gene: .; V gene: TRBV19; CDR3 protein: CASTLLGGKGYTF; CDR3 DNA: TGTGCCAGTACCCTATTAGGGGGGAAAGGCTACACCTTC
CDR3 length: 16; J gene: TRBJ2-2; clone size: .; D gene: .; V gene: TRBV7-2; CDR3 protein: CASSFRDGGATGELFF; CDR3 DNA: TGTGCCAGCAGCTTTCGGGATGGGGGGGCCACCGGGGAGCTGTTTTTT
CDR3 length: 13; J gene: TRBJ2-2; clone size: .; D gene: .; V gene: TRBV9; CDR3 protein: CASSTILVGELFF; CDR3 DNA: TGTGCCAGCAGCACTATTTTGGTCGGGGAGCTGTTTTTT
CDR3 length: 15; J gene: TRBJ1-2; clone size: .; D gene: .; V gene: TRBV6-1; CDR3 protein: CASSEWPGDTYGYTF; CDR3 DNA: TGTGCCAGCAGTGAATGGCCAGGGGACACCTATGGCTACACCTTC
CDR3 length: 14; J gene: TRBJ2-7; clone size: .; D gene: TRBD1; V gene: TRBV6-2/TRBV6-3; CDR3 protein: CASSSNDRVHEQYF; CDR3 DNA: TGTGCCAGCAGTTCCAACGACAGGGTCCACGAGCAGTACTTC
CDR3 length: 14; J gene: TRBJ1-2; clone size: few; D gene: .; V gene: TRBV19; CDR3 protein: CASSTREGHYGYTF; CDR3 DNA: TGTGCCAGTAGTACCCGCGAGGGCCACTATGGCTACACCTTC
CDR3 length: 13; J gene: TRBJ2-5; clone size: .; D gene: .; V gene: TRBV4-3; CDR3 protein: CASSAGLGETQYF; CDR3 DNA: TGCGCCAGCAGTGCAGGGCTAGGAGAGACCCAGTACTTC
CDR3 length: 13; J gene: TRBJ1-2; clone size: few; D gene: .; V gene: TRBV10-1; CDR3 protein: CASSPRGGYGYTF; CDR3 DNA: TGCGCCAGCAGCCCCCGGGGCGGCTATGGCTACACCTTC
CDR3 length: 15; J gene: TRBJ1-1; clone size: .; D gene: .; V gene: TRBV4-3; CDR3 protein: CASSQNLGLNTEAFF; CDR3 DNA: TGCGCCAGCAGCCAAAACCTGGGGCTGAACACTGAAGCTTTCTTT
CDR3 length: 15; J gene: TRBJ2-1; clone size: once; D gene: TRBD2; V gene: TRBV14; CDR3 protein: CASSLVAGGRNEQFF; CDR3 DNA: TGTGCCAGCAGCCTCGTAGCGGGGGGGCGGAATGAGCAGTTCTTC
CDR3 length: 18; J gene: TRBJ1-6; clone size: .; D gene: .; V gene: TRBV5-1; CDR3 protein: CASSLGDVGIAYNSPLHF; CDR3 DNA: TGCGCCAGCAGCTTGGGCGACGTTGGGATCGCCTATAATTCACCCCTCCACTTT
CDR3 length: 15; J gene: TRBJ2-5; clone size: .; D gene: TRBD1; V gene: TRBV9; CDR3 protein: CASSTGQGSVETQYF; CDR3 DNA: TGTGCCAGCAGCACAGGACAGGGGTCTGTGGAGACCCAGTACTTC
CDR3 length: 17; J gene: TRBJ2-2; clone size: .; D gene: TRBD1; V gene: TRBV10-3; CDR3 protein: CAISGAGGTGVTGELFF; CDR3 DNA: TGTGCCATCAGTGGGGCCGGTGGGACAGGGGTCACCGGGGAGCTGTTTTTT
CDR3 length: 14; J gene: TRBJ2-2; clone size: .; D gene: .; V gene: TRBV4-3; CDR3 protein: CASSGVGSTGELFF; CDR3 DNA: TGCGCCAGCAGCGGGGTAGGGAGCACCGGGGAGCTGTTTTTT
CDR3 length: 14; J gene: TRBJ2-7; clone size: .; D gene: TRBD2; V gene: TRBV3-1/TRBV3-2; CDR3 protein: CASSQASGGDEQYF; CDR3 DNA: TGTGCCAGCAGCCAAGCCAGCGGGGGAGACGAGCAGTACTTC
CDR3 length: 14; J gene: TRBJ2-3; clone size: few; D gene: .; V gene: TRBV7-9; CDR3 protein: CASVPGPLTDTQYF; CDR3 DNA: TGTGCCAGCGTCCCGGGACCCCTAACAGATACGCAGTATTTT
CDR3 length: 15; J gene: TRBJ1-2; clone size: .; D gene: TRBD1; V gene: TRBV28; CDR3 protein: CASRIPTGGYYGYTF; CDR3 DNA: TGTGCCAGCAGGATCCCGACAGGGGGATACTATGGCTACACCTTC
CDR3 length: 11; J gene: TRBJ2-5; clone size: .; D gene: .; V gene: TRBV20-1; CDR3 protein: CSARVRETQYF; CDR3 DNA: TGCAGTGCTAGAGTTCGCGAGACCCAGTACTTC
CDR3 length: 16; J gene: TRBJ2-5; clone size: .; D gene: TRBD2; V gene: TRBV9; CDR3 protein: CASSTDPRLARETQYF; CDR3 DNA: TGTGCCAGCAGCACAGACCCCCGACTAGCTCGAGAGACCCAGTACTTC
CDR3 length: 13; J gene: TRBJ2-2; clone size: once; D gene: .; V gene: TRBV5-1; CDR3 protein: CASSLSGDGELFF; CDR3 DNA: TGCGCCAGCAGCTTGTCTGGGGACGGGGAGCTGTTTTTT
CDR3 length: 14; J gene: TRBJ1-2; clone size: .; D gene: TRBD1; V gene: TRBV18; CDR3 protein: CASSQPDRGYGYTF; CDR3 DNA: TGTGCCAGCTCACAACCCGACAGGGGCTATGGCTACACCTTC
CDR3 length: 11; J gene: TRBJ2-1; clone size: once; D gene: .; V gene: TRBV7-8; CDR3 protein: CASSQPNEQFF; CDR3 DNA: TGTGCCAGCAGCCAGCCTAATGAGCAGTTCTTC
CDR3 length: 14; J gene: TRBJ1-3; clone size: .; D gene: .; V gene: TRBV7-9; CDR3 protein: CASLPAASGNTIYF; CDR3 DNA: TGTGCCAGCCTTCCAGCAGCTTCTGGAAACACCATATATTTT
CDR3 length: 14; J gene: TRBJ1-1; clone size: .; D gene: .; V gene: TRBV9; CDR3 protein: CASSVAHGGAEAFF; CDR3 DNA: TGTGCCAGCAGCGTAGCCCACGGGGGCGCTGAAGCTTTCTTT
CDR3 length: 15; J gene: TRBJ1-1; clone size: .; D gene: .; V gene: TRBV7-2; CDR3 protein: CASSLAGGMNTEAFF; CDR3 DNA: TGTGCCAGCAGCTTAGCGGGGGGAATGAACACTGAAGCTTTCTTT
CDR3 length: 15; J gene: TRBJ1-1; clone size: .; D gene: .; V gene: TRBV7-9; CDR3 protein: CASSPPGASNTEAFF; CDR3 DNA: TGTGCCAGCAGCCCCCCCGGGGCTTCGAACACTGAAGCTTTCTTT
CDR3 length: 15; J gene: TRBJ1-2; clone size: .; D gene: .; V gene: TRBV28; CDR3 protein: CASSLPRWTNYGYTF; CDR3 DNA: TGTGCCAGCAGTTTACCGCGTTGGACTAACTATGGCTACACCTTC
CDR3 length: 14; J gene: TRBJ2-7; clone size: .; D gene: TRBD1; V gene: TRBV18; CDR3 protein: CASSPTGQVIRQYF; CDR3 DNA: TGTGCCAGCTCACCGACTGGACAGGTTATCAGGCAGTACTTC
CDR3 length: 15; J gene: TRBJ2-2; clone size: .; D gene: .; V gene: TRBV5-8; CDR3 protein: CASSFPQGFTGELFF; CDR3 DNA: TGTGCCAGCAGCTTTCCCCAGGGGTTCACCGGGGAGCTGTTTTTT
CDR3 length: 15; J gene: TRBJ2-5; clone size: .; D gene: .; V gene: TRBV6-5; CDR3 protein: CASSPGRDNQETQYF; CDR3 DNA: TGTGCCAGCAGTCCCGGACGGGACAACCAAGAGACCCAGTACTTC
CDR3 length: 16; J gene: TRBJ1-1; clone size: .; D gene: .; V gene: TRBV6-5; CDR3 protein: CASSYSTDRVNTEAFF; CDR3 DNA: TGTGCCAGCAGTTACTCGACGGATAGGGTGAACACTGAAGCTTTCTTT
CDR3 length: 14; J gene: TRBJ2-2; clone size: once; D gene: .; V gene: TRBV2; CDR3 protein: CASSEAGLTGELFF; CDR3 DNA: TGTGCCAGCAGTGAGGCAGGTCTGACCGGGGAGCTGTTTTTT